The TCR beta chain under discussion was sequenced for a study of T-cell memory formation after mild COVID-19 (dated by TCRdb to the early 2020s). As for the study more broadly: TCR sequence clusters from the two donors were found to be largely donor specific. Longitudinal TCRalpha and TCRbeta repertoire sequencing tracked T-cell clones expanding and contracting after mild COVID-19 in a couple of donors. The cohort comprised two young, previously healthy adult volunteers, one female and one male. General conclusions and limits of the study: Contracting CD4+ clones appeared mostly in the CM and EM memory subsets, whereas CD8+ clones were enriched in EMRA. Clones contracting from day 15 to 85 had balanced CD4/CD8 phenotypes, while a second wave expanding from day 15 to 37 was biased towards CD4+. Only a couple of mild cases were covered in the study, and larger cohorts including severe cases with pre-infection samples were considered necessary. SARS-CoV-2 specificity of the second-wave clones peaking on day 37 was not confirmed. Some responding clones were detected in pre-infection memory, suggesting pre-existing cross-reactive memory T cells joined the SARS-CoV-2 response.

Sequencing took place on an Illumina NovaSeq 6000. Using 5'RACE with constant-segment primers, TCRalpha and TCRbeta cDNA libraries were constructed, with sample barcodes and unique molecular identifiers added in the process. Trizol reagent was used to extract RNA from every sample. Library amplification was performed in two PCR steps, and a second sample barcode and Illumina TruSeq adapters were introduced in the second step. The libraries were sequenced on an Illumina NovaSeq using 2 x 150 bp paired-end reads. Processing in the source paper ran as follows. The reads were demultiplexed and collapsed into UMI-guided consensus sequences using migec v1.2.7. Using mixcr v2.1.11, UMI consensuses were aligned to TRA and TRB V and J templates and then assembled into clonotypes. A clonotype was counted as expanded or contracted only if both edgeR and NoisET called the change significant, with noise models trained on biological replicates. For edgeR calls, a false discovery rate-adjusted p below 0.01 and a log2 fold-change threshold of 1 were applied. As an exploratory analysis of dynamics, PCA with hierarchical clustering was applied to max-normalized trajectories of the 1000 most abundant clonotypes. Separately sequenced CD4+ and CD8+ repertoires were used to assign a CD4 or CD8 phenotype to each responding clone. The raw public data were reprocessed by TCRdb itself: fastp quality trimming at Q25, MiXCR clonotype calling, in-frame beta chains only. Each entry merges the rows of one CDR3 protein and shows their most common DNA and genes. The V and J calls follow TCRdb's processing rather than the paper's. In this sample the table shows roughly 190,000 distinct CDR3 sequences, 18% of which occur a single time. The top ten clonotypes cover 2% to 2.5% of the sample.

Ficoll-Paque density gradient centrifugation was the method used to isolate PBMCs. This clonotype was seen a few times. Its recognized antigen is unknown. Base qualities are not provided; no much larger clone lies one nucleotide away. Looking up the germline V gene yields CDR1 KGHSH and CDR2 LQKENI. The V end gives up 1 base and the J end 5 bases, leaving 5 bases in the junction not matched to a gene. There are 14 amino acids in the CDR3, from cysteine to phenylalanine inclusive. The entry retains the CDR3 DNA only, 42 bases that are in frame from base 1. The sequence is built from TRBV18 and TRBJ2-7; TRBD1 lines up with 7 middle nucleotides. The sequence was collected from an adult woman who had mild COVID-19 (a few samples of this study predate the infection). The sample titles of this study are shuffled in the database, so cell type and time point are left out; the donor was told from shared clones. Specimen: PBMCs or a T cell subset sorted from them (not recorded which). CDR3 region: CASSPRQGLDEQYF. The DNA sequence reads TGTGCCAGCTCACCACGACAGGGCCTCGACGAGCAGTACTTC.